The 25 T cell receptor beta chains listed next were all sequenced from one sample in a study of regulatory T cells in long-lasting Graves disease. The time point denotes: newly diagnosed GD, antithyroid drugs for less than 3 months. RNA isolated from PBMCs was used to make the TCR library. Construction of the TCR beta libraries employed iRepertoire HTBI primers in conjunction with Arm-PCR of CDR3 regions. TCRdb itself ran the multiplex PCR reads through MiXCR, one entry per CDR3 protein. The table has 400,000 to 550,000 distinct CDR3 sequences, about 16% seen once. This sample also appeared in a second study, on T cells in Graves' hyperthyroidism and ophthalmopathy.

The sequences come from peripheral blood mononuclear cells (PBMCs), collected at new diagnosis, from a patient treated with antithyroid drugs. These receptors originate from a woman younger than 45 with Graves disease.

This clonotype came up many times. The chain recombines TRBV7-9 with TRBJ2-2; 9 bases line up with TRBD2. Trimming took 4 bases from V and 4 from J; bases not matched to a gene: 4. CDR3 length: 15 amino acids. The germline V gene has CDR1 SEHNR and CDR2 FQNEAQ (reference sequence). CDR3 nucleotides: TGTGCCAGCAGCTACCTAGCGGGAAGCACCGGGGAGCTGTTTTTT. Protein sequence: CASSYLAGSTGELFF.

This clonotype was counted many times. V and J are TRBV6-1 and TRBJ2-7; the D is unclear. Germline CDR1 is MNHNS and CDR2 is SASEGT. The CDR3 has 13 amino acids. The V end was cut by 7 bases, the J end by 2 bases, with 12 bases between. The CDR3 DNA follows: TGTGCCAGCACATCACCTGGGGCCTACGAGCAGTACTTC. Protein product: CASTSPGAYEQYF.

This clonotype was recorded at least ten times. J is TRBJ2-7 and V is TRBV6-1; no definite D call. V lost 1 base, J lost 4 bases, and 5 bases lay in between. This CDR3 is 12 amino acids long. CDR1 is MNHNS, CDR2 SASEGT, per germline. CDR3 residues: CASSEGRYEQYF. The CDR3 bases are TGTGCCAGCAGTGAAGGGAGATACGAGCAGTACTTC.

This clonotype was seen at least ten times. V gene TRBV2 combines with J gene TRBJ2-1; the match to TRBD1 covers 7 bases. The germline V gene encodes CDR1 SNHLY and CDR2 FYNNEI. There are 15 residues in the CDR3. Trimming cost V 1 base and J 3 bases; bases outside gene matches: 3. In nucleotides, the CDR3 is TGTGCCAGCAGTGAAGAGAGGGACAGCTACAATGAGCAGTTCTTC. As protein: CASSEERDSYNEQFF.

The chain joins TRBV7-2 to TRBJ1-2, with 7 bases matching TRBD1. Trimming cost V 5 bases and J 4 bases; bases outside gene matches: 13. This CDR3 is built from 16 residues. Germline loops: CDR1 SGHTA, CDR2 FQGNSA. CDR3 amino acids: CASSENGGGDRYGYTF. Written as DNA, the CDR3 is TGTGCCAGCAGCGAAAACGGAGGGGGCGACCGCTATGGCTACACCTTC.

The table lists this clonotype with many counts. This chain connects TRBV11-2 to TRBJ2-1; the D gene is possibly TRBD2 (6 bases). The CDR3 is 12 amino acids. V gave up 6 bases and J gave up 15 bases, with 18 bases separating them. From germline, CDR1 is SGHAT and CDR2 FQNNGV. The CDR3 loop is CASSYGRGGMFF. The CDR3 coding sequence is TGTGCCAGCAGTTATGGCCGGGGAGGTATGTTCTTC.

This clonotype was detected only a few times. CDR3 protein: CSVHPLGSYNEQFF. DNA for the CDR3: TGCAGCGTCCACCCTCTGGGCTCCTACAATGAGCAGTTCTTC. This chain links TRBV29-1 with TRBJ2-1; D is unresolved. Germline V gene lookup returns CDR1 SQVTM and CDR2 ANQGSEA. The V and J ends lost 6 bases and 0 bases respectively, with 12 bases between them. The CDR3 covers 14 residues.

This clonotype was observed many times. The J gene is TRBJ2-1, the V gene TRBV30; D unclear. The CDR3 length is 11 residues. Germline V gene data show CDR1 as GTSNPN and CDR2 as SVGIG (reference sequence). Between the trimmed V and J ends, which lost 3 bases and 8 bases, there was a span of 8 bases. CDR3 DNA sequence: TGTGCCTGGAGGGTATTGGATGAGCAGTTCTTC. Translated, it gives CAWRVLDEQFF.

Concerning this clonotype itself: A much more abundant neighbour one base away suggests this may be a read error. Here the CDR3 reads CAWSVRDRVLSGAHVLTF. The CDR3 nucleotides are TGTGCCTGGAGTGTAAGGGACAGGGTACTCTCTGGGGCCCACGTCCTGACTTTC. The chain employs TRBV30 and TRBJ2-6, with 9 nucleotides matching TRBD1. The CDR3 loop spans 18 amino acids. The V gene's germline CDR1 is GTSNPN and CDR2 SVGIG (reference sequence).

This clonotype was counted at least ten times. The chain uses TRBV7-2 and TRBJ1-2; D perhaps matches TRBD1 (5 bases). Between the trimmed V and J ends, which lost 5 bases and 4 bases, there was a span of 11 bases. Germline CDR1 SGHTA, CDR2 FQGNSA. The CDR3 covers 13 residues. The CDR3, as DNA: TGTGCCAGCAGCCAGGGACGGATCTATGGCTACACCTTC. The encoded protein is CASSQGRIYGYTF.

The rearrangement joins TRBV7-9 to TRBJ2-1; possibly TRBD2 for D (5 bases). The V end was cut by 2 bases, the J end by 8 bases, with 25 bases between. Germline V gene lookup returns CDR1 SEHNR and CDR2 FQNEAQ (reference sequence). CDR3 length: 18 residues. CDR3 sequence: CASSLSGSLLPGNHEQFF. The CDR3 nucleotides read TGTGCCAGCAGCTTATCGGGGTCACTACTACCGGGTAACCATGAGCAGTTCTTC.

As to this clonotype: This sequence may be a read error, since a much larger clone differs from it by one base. The chain joins TRBV3-1 to TRBJ2-5; the D gene is possibly TRBD1 (6 bases). The V gene's germline CDR1 is LGHDT and CDR2 YNNKEL (reference sequence). V gave up 4 bases and J gave up 11 bases, with 23 bases separating them. This CDR3 comprises 15 residues. This chain's CDR3 is CASSLRDKAYNEQYF. CDR3 sequence (DNA): TGTGCCAGCAGCCTCCGGGACAAAGCCTACAATGAGCAGTACTTC.

This clonotype was found many times. The V and J genes are TRBV18 and TRBJ2-7; D call uncertain. In germline, CDR1 is KGHSH, CDR2 LQKENI. The CDR3 totals 13 residues. V was clipped by 0 bases and J by 0 bases, with 3 bases between them. The DNA for the CDR3 is TGTGCCAGCTCACCACCGACCTCCTACGAGCAGTACTTC. It yields the protein CASSPPTSYEQYF.

This clonotype was recorded once. The genes are TRBV7-9 and TRBJ1-1, with D hard to call. CDR3 length equals 14 residues. Germline V CDR1 and CDR2: SEHNR, FQNEAQ (reference sequence). V was clipped by 4 bases and J by 4 bases, with 13 bases between them. The CDR3 sequence is CASSSSPRGTEAFF. The CDR3 DNA is TGTGCCAGCAGCTCTTCCCCGCGAGGCACTGAAGCTTTCTTT.

The V gene is TRBV20-1, the J gene TRBJ1-5; D uncertain. Trimming took 6 bases from V and 1 from J, leaving 13 bases between them. Germline V gene data show CDR1 as DFQATT and CDR2 as SNEGSKA (reference sequence). This CDR3 comprises 14 residues. The DNA for the CDR3 is TGCAGTGCCCGAGGGCCTACCAGCAATCAGCCCCAGCATTTT. As protein: CSARGPTSNQPQHF.

This clonotype has at least ten counts. The chain couples TRBV20-1 to TRBJ2-5; D gene ambiguous. The germline V and J ends were trimmed by 5 bases and 3 bases, with 22 bases remaining between them. The CDR3 length is 16 residues. Germline lookup yields CDR1 DFQATT and CDR2 SNEGSKA (reference sequence). Here the CDR3 reads CSAPPPKERLKETQYF. The DNA for the CDR3 is TGCAGTGCTCCTCCTCCCAAAGAGAGGTTGAAAGAGACCCAGTACTTC.

This clonotype was observed many times. The rearrangement links TRBV20-1 to TRBJ2-1; D might be TRBD1 (6 bases). This CDR3 has 16 residues. Per the germline V gene, CDR1 is DFQATT and CDR2 is SNEGSKA (reference sequence). Trimming took 6 bases from V and 0 from J, leaving 18 bases between them. The CDR3 sequence: CSAPGQLASSYNEQFF. The DNA for the CDR3 is TGCAGTGCCCCCGGACAGCTGGCAAGCTCCTACAATGAGCAGTTCTTC.

This clonotype was observed at least ten times. The chain has TRBV24-1 and TRBJ2-1; D uncertain. CDR1 and CDR2 (germline): KGHDR, SFDVKD. Trimming pared 0 bases from V and 7 bases from J, leaving 6 bases between. This CDR3 comprises 13 residues. The CDR3 nucleotides read TGTGCCACCAGTGATTTGACCATAAATGAGCAGTTCTTC. Translation: CATSDLTINEQFF.

This clonotype was observed at least ten times. The chain is built from TRBV27 and TRBJ1-2, with TRBD1 as a possible D gene (5 bases). Germline loops: CDR1 MNHEY, CDR2 SMNVEV (reference sequence). The germline V and J ends were trimmed by 5 bases and 7 bases, with 20 bases remaining between them. The CDR3 is 15 residues long. CDR3 DNA sequence: TGTGCCAGCAGTCCCGCGGGGGGGGGGAGGCTTGGCTACACCTTC. This translates into CASSPAGGGRLGYTF.

This clonotype was recorded at least ten times. V usage is TRBV7-3 and J usage is TRBJ2-5; TRBD1 aligns across 9 bases. CDR3 length equals 16 residues. V shed 4 bases, J shed 5 bases, and the junction held 11 bases outside the gene matches. From germline, CDR1 is SGHTA and CDR2 FQGTGA. The CDR3 spells CASSSVPKDRGETQYF. The CDR3 DNA reads as TGTGCCAGCAGCTCAGTGCCTAAGGACAGGGGCGAGACCCAGTACTTC.

V gene TRBV13 combines with J gene TRBJ2-5, with D possibly TRBD1 on 6 matching bases. Per the germline V gene, CDR1 is PRHDT and CDR2 is FYEKMQ (reference sequence). The CDR3 is 14 amino acids. Trimming cost V 5 bases and J 1 base, with 11 bases left between them. The CDR3 sequence: CASSPLDSQETQYF. CDR3 bases: TGTGCCAGCAGCCCCCTGGACAGCCAAGAGACCCAGTACTTC. The full variable domain, its missing parts supplied by reference TRBV13 and TRBJ2-5, is AAGVIQSPRHLIKEKRETATLKCYPIPRHDTVYWYQQGPGQDPQFLISFYEKMQSDKGSIPDRFSAQQFSDYHSELNMSSLELGDSALYFCASSPLDSQETQYFGPGTRLLVL.

The chain recombines TRBV12-5 with TRBJ2-1; D gene ambiguous. CDR1 LGHNT and CDR2 FRNRAP come from the germline V gene. This CDR3 has 14 residues. V was shortened by 1 base and J by 7 bases, with 11 bases between the two germline ends. CDR3 protein: CASGLEAPRNEQFF. Written as DNA, the CDR3 is TGTGCTAGTGGTTTGGAGGCCCCTAGGAATGAGCAGTTCTTC.

This clonotype came up many times. The V gene is TRBV20-1, the J gene TRBJ2-1, with TRBD2 matching over 11 bases. This CDR3 is built from 16 residues. Germline V gene data show CDR1 as DFQATT and CDR2 as SNEGSKA (reference sequence). The J segment lost 0 bases and the V segment lost 1 base, leaving 2 bases of the junction unmatched. The DNA for the CDR3 is TGCAGTGCTAGAGCCGGACTAGCGGGCTCCTACAATGAGCAGTTCTTC. Encoded protein: CSARAGLAGSYNEQFF.

This clonotype has a count of ten or more. The chain uses TRBV27 and TRBJ2-5, with D perhaps matching TRBD1 (7 bases). The CDR3 covers 15 residues. Germline V gene data show CDR1 as MNHEY and CDR2 as SMNVEV (reference sequence). Between the trimmed V and J ends, which lost 5 bases and 5 bases, there was a span of 18 bases. The CDR3: CASSPWMEGAETQYF. CDR3 in DNA: TGTGCCAGCAGTCCGTGGATGGAGGGGGCGGAGACCCAGTACTTC.

This clonotype was detected many times. The genes are TRBV19 and TRBJ1-1; possible D gene TRBD1, 5 bases. Germline V CDR1 and CDR2: LNHDA, SQIVND (reference sequence). This CDR3 spans 15 amino acids. Trimming shortened V by 3 bases and J by 6 bases, and 17 bases separated the two germline ends. In nucleotides, the CDR3 is TGTGCCAGTAGTATCTATGGCAGGGAGAGTTCTGAAGCTTTCTTT. Amino acid sequence: CASSIYGRESSEAFF.